The clone carrying this T cell receptor beta chain has a handful of counts. The target antigen is unknown. The data belong to a study of early T cells in non-severe SARS-CoV-2 infection. Study context: RNA in bulk from unsorted whole blood was sequenced, and chains were unpaired.

The germline gives CDR1 SQVTM, CDR2 ANQGSEA. The CDR3 sequence is 15 residues long. Trimming removed 5 bases from V and 0 bases from J; junction bases left unmatched: 7. Notes on the study in general: Comparison of clonotypes with VDJdb favored anti-spike CD8 responses while missing private and CD4 specificities.

The protocol attached unique molecular identifiers to individual cDNA molecules. TCRdb independently ran MiXCR on the 5' RACE reads; one entry per CDR3 protein. This table holds tens of thousands of distinct CDR3 sequences, 7% to 8% found once. This TCR was sampled from an adult who was a healthcare worker with PCR-confirmed SARS-CoV-2 infection or an uninfected control (not recorded which). The gene calls are TRBV29-1 and TRBJ1-3; TRBD1 agrees at 7 bases. The specimen sequenced was whole blood. The CDR3 coding sequence is TGCAGCGTTTCGAACAGGGGCTACTCTGGAAACACCATATATTTT. It specifies CSVSNRGYSGNTIYF.